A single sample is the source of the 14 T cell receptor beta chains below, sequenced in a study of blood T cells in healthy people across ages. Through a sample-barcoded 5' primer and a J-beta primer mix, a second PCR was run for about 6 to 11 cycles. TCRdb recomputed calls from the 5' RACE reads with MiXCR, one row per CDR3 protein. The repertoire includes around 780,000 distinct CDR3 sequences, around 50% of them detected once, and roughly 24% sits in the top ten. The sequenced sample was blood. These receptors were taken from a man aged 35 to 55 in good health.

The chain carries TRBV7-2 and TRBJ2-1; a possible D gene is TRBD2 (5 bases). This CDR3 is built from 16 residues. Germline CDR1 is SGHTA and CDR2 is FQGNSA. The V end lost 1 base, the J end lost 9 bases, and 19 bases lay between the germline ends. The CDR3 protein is CASSLGPGLLGGEQFF. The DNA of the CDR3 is TGTGCCAGCAGCTTAGGACCGGGCCTATTAGGAGGTGAGCAGTTCTTC.

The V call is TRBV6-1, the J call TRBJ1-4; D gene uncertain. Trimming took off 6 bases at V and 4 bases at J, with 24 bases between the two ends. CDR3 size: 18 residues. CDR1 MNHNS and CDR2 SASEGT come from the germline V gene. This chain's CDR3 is CASSLREQIPGVNEKLFF. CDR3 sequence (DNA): TGTGCCAGCAGCCTTCGCGAACAAATCCCGGGAGTTAATGAAAAACTGTTTTTT.

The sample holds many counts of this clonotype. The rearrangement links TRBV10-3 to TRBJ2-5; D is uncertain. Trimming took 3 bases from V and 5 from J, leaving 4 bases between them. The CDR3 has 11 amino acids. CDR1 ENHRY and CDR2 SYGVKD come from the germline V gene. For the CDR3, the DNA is TGTGCCATCAGTGAAAAGGAGACCCAGTACTTC. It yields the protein CAISEKETQYF.

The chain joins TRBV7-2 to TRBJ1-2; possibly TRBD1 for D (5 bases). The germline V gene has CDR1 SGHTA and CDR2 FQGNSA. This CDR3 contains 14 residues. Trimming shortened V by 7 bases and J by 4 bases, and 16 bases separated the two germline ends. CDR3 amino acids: CASTREEQSYGYTF. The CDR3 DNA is TGTGCCAGCACCAGGGAGGAACAGAGCTATGGCTACACCTTC.

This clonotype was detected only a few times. The CDR3 region is CATSRDLGDTEAFF. The CDR3 nucleotides read TGTGCCACCAGCAGAGATCTCGGGGACACTGAAGCTTTCTTT. The chain links TRBV15 to TRBJ1-1; unclear D gene. CDR1 LNHNV and CDR2 YYDKDF come from the germline V gene (reference sequence). This CDR3 comprises 14 residues. Trimming left V 0 bases short and J 3 bases short, with 8 bases between.

The CDR3 loop is CSGLGPGELFF. CDR3 sequence (DNA): TGCAGCGGTTTGGGTCCCGGGGAGCTGTTTTTT. This chain uses TRBV29-1 with TRBJ2-2, with unresolved D. The germline V gene has CDR1 SQVTM and CDR2 ANQGSEA. V lost 7 bases, J lost 6 bases, and 9 bases lay in between. The CDR3 is 11 amino acids.

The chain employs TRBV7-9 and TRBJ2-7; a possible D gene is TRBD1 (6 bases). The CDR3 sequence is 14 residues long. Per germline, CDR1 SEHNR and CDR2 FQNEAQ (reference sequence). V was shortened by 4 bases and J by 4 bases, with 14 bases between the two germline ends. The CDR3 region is CASSSSQGSYEQYF. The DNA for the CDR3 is TGTGCCAGCAGCTCCAGCCAGGGGAGTTACGAGCAGTACTTC.

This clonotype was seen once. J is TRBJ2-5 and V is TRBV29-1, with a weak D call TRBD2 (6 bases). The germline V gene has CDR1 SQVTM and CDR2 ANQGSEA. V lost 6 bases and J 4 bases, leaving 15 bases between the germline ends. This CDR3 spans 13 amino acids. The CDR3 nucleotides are TGCAGCGTGTCCGCCTGGCGGGGAGAGACCCAGTACTTC. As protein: CSVSAWRGETQYF.

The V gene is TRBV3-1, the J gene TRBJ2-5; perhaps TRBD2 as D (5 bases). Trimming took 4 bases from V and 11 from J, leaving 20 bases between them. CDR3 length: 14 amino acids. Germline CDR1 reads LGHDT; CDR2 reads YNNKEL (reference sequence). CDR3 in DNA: TGTGCCAGCAGCCCCGGCCGGGGATCGGGTGAGCAGTACTTC. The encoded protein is CASSPGRGSGEQYF.

CDR3: CAISGTGSYTF. CDR3 bases: TGTGCCATCAGTGGAACAGGGAGCTACACCTTC. The chain recombines TRBV10-3 with TRBJ1-2, with D possibly matching TRBD1 (6 bases). V gave up 4 bases and J gave up 9 bases, with 9 bases separating them. CDR1 and CDR2 from the germline V gene are ENHRY and SYGVKD. The CDR3 covers 11 residues.

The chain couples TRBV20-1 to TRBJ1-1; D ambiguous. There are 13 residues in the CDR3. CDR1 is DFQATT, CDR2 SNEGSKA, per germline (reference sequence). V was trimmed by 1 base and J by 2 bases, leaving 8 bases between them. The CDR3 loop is CSARGGRNTEAFF. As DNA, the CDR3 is TGCAGTGCTAGAGGGGGTCGAAACACTGAAGCTTTCTTT.

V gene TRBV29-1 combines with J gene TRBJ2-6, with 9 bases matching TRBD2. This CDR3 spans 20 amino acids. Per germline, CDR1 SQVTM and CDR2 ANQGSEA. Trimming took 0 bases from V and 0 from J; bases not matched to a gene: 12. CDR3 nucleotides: TGCAGCGTTGAAGATCTACCACGGACTAGCGCCTTCTCTGGGGCCAACGTCCTGACTTTC. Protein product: CSVEDLPRTSAFSGANVLTF. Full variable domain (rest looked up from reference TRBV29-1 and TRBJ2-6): SAVISQKPSRDICQRGTSLTIQCQVDSQVTMMFWYRQQPGQSLTLIATANQGSEATYESGFVIDKFPISRPNLTFSTLTVSNMSPEDSSIYLCSVEDLPRTSAFSGANVLTFGAGSRLTVL.

The CDR3: CASSVAGLAGGGETQYF. CDR3 nucleotide sequence: TGTGCCAGCAGCGTGGCTGGACTAGCGGGAGGGGGGGAGACCCAGTACTTC. This sequence joins TRBV9 and TRBJ2-5, with 15 bases fitting TRBD2. CDR1 SGDLS and CDR2 YYNGEE come from the germline V gene. After removal of 2 bases from V and 5 bases from J, the junction contained 7 bases not matched to a gene. There are 17 residues in the CDR3.

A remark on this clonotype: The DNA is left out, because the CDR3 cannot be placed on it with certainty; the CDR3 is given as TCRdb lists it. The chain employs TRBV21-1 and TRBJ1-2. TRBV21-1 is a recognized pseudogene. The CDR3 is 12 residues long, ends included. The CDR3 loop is CASRELNYGCTF.